This T cell receptor beta chain was recovered during a study of cytomegalovirus exposure and HLA in healthy donors. General study points: The productive fraction for most TCR beta V segments was about 87% or about 30% in an earlier analysis.

The PCR made use of 60 Vbeta and 13 Jbeta primers. Generated by immunoSEQ multiplex PCR, the TCRdb table keeps only in-frame clones and is missing some. The listing contains about 170,000 clones. Concerning this clone itself: Its specificity is unknown.

The CDR3 extends over 16 amino acids. Germline V gene lookup returns CDR1 SGHRS and CDR2 YFSETQ. The V end was cut by 0 bases, the J end by 7 bases, with 19 bases between. The V gene is TRBV5-1, the J gene TRBJ1-2; D unresolved. This sequence was found in an older woman in good health and CMV-seronegative. The sequenced material came from PBMCs. CDR3 nucleotide sequence: TGCGCCAGCAGCTTGGCCGAGGCAGCCTCGCCGGGTGGCTACACCTTC. It is translated as CASSLAEAASPGGYTF. Complete variable domain (other parts from reference TRBV5-1 and TRBJ1-2): KAGVTQTPRYLIKTRGQQVTLSCSPISGHRSVSWYQQTPGQGLQFLFEYFSETQRNKGNFPGRFSGRQFSNSRSEMNVSTLELGDSALYLCASSLAEAASPGGYTFGSGTRLTVV.